This T cell receptor (delta chain) was sequenced in a study of gamma-delta T cells after stem cell transplantation. This CDR3 has 13 amino acids. Germline lookup yields CDR1 GEAIGNYY and CDR2 EKD. This clone was observed a handful of times. TCRdb repeated clone calling on the RT-PCR reads with CATT. The sample lists approximately 3,200 delta-chain clones, around 2.1% occurring once. The sequencing sample was made of gamma-delta T cells. This chain uses TRDV2 with TRDJ2, with 9 bases that match TRDD3. The better agreement between TRDJ1 and the DNA end casts doubt on the J call. The origin of this receptor is a human donor. It is not recorded whose cells these are; they may come from a transplant donor. CDR3 nucleotides: TGTGCCTGTGACCTACTGGGGGACTCGAAACTCATCTTT. Translation: CACDLLGDSKLIF.